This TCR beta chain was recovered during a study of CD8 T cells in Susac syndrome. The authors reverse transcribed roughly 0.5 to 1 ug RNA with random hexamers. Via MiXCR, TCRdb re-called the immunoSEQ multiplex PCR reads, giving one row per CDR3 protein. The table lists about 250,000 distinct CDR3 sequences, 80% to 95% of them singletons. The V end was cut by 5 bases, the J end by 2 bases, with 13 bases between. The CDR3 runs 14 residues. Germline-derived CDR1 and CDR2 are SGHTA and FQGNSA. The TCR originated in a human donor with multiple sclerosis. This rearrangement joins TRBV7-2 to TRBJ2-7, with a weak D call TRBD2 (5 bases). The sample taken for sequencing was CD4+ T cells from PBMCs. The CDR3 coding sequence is TGTGCCAGCAGCCCGGCGGGCAGGCCCTACGAGCAGTACGTC. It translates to CASSPAGRPYEQYV.